The 23 T cell receptor beta chains reported below all come from one sample, sequenced in a study of T cell changes during pregnancy in multiple sclerosis. Sequencing used immunoSEQ multiplex PCR; TCRdb keeps in-frame clones, though not all of them. The sample includes 35,000 to 55,000 clones, almost 90% seen only once; the top ten take less than 5.5%. The sample in question was peripheral blood, obtained in the second trimester of pregnancy. The receptors stem from a female donor in good health, enrolled as a control in a pregnancy study.

The chain recombines TRBV2 with TRBJ2-3, with 8 bases aligning to TRBD2. The trim removed 5 bases at V and 5 bases at J, leaving 6 bases unmatched. Germline V gene lookup returns CDR1 SNHLY and CDR2 FYNNEI. The CDR3 covers 14 residues. The CDR3 DNA follows: TGTGCCAGCAGTTTTGGACTAGCCCGAGATACGCAGTATTTT. As protein: CASSFGLARDTQYF.

V is TRBV30 and J is TRBJ2-1; TRBD1 agrees at 8 bases. The CDR3 has 13 residues. CDR1 and CDR2 (germline): GTSNPN, SVGIG (reference sequence). Trimming cost V 4 bases and J 7 bases; bases outside gene matches: 6. In DNA form, the CDR3 reads TGTGCCTGGAATCCGACAGGGGTAAATGAGCAGTTCTTC. Its protein product is CAWNPTGVNEQFF.

This clone was picked up one time. The chain recombines TRBV27 with TRBJ1-4; 9 bases are a match to TRBD1. The ends lost 4 bases at V and 10 bases at J; junction bases unmatched: 13. In germline, CDR1 is MNHEY, CDR2 SMNVEV (reference sequence). The CDR3 is 16 amino acids. DNA for the CDR3: TGTGCCAGCAGTTCCCCCATGGGGACAGGGCACGCAAAACTGTTTTTT. Protein: CASSSPMGTGHAKLFF.

The V and J genes are TRBV19 and TRBJ1-1, with 10 bases that match TRBD1. The V segment lost 8 bases and the J segment 3 bases; nucleotides outside the gene matches: 6. CDR3 length: 14 residues. In germline, CDR1 is LNHDA, CDR2 SQIVND (reference sequence). The CDR3 loop is CASVTGGADTEAFF. CDR3 in DNA: TGTGCCAGTGTGACAGGGGGCGCGGACACTGAAGCTTTCTTT.

This clone has only one observation. The chain couples TRBV20-1 to TRBJ2-5; D gene uncertain. The CDR3 is made up of 11 amino acids. The germline CDR1 and CDR2 sequences are DFQATT and SNEGSKA (reference sequence). Trimming took off 0 bases at V and 6 bases at J, with 5 bases between the two ends. CDR3 DNA: TGCAGTGCTAGAGATCAAAAGACCCAGTACTTC. This codes for CSARDQKTQYF.

The chain is built from TRBV6-1 and TRBJ2-1; D is undetermined. The CDR3 consists of 13 residues. V lost 3 bases to trimming and J lost 7 bases, with 10 bases between them. Germline V gives CDR1 MNHNS, CDR2 SASEGT. CDR3 sequence: CASSDGRWNEQFF. The CDR3 DNA sequence: TGTGCCAGCAGTGATGGCAGGTGGAATGAGCAGTTCTTC.

This clone is a singleton in its sample. The gene calls are TRBV5-1 and TRBJ2-1; a weak D match, TRBD2 (6 bases). Germline V gives CDR1 SGHRS, CDR2 YFSETQ. The germline V and J ends were trimmed by 3 bases and 0 bases, with 10 bases remaining between them. This CDR3 comprises 15 residues. The CDR3 sequence: CASSSATSSYNEQFF. In DNA, the CDR3 is TGCGCCAGCAGCTCTGCGACTAGCTCCTACAATGAGCAGTTCTTC. Variable domain in full (rest from reference TRBV5-1 and TRBJ2-1): KAGVTQTPRYLIKTRGQQVTLSCSPISGHRSVSWYQQTPGQGLQFLFEYFSETQRNKGNFPGRFSGRQFSNSRSEMNVSTLELGDSALYLCASSSATSSYNEQFFGPGTRLTVL.

The chain is built from TRBV19 and TRBJ1-5; tentative D call: TRBD1 (6 bases). The V gene's germline CDR1 is LNHDA and CDR2 SQIVND (reference sequence). V shed 4 bases and J shed 1 base, with 11 bases lying between them. The CDR3 contains 15 residues. This chain's CDR3 is CASSTGQFSNQPQHF. CDR3 coding DNA: TGTGCCAGTAGTACAGGACAGTTCAGCAATCAGCCCCAGCATTTT. Based on the CDR3 plus reference TRBV19 and TRBJ1-5, the full variable domain is DGGITQSPKYLFRKEGQNVTLSCEQNLNHDAMYWYRQDPGQGLRLIYYSQIVNDFQKGDIAEGYSVSREKKESFPLTVTSAQKNPTAFYLCASSTGQFSNQPQHFGDGTRLSIL.

The chain uses TRBV11-2 and TRBJ1-2; D may be TRBD1 (5 bases). V shed 5 bases and J shed 5 bases, with 15 bases lying between them. CDR1 is SGHAT, CDR2 FQNNGV, per germline. The CDR3 runs to 14 residues. The CDR3 region has the DNA TGTGCCAGCAGCCGGACACAAACGCTATATGGCTACACCTTC. Translated: CASSRTQTLYGYTF.

This chain connects TRBV19 to TRBJ1-2; 9 nucleotides agree with TRBD1. The CDR3 consists of 12 residues. With 5 bases clipped from V and 9 bases from J, the junction kept 4 bases outside the gene matches. Per the germline V gene, CDR1 is LNHDA and CDR2 is SQIVND (reference sequence). CDR3 sequence (DNA): TGTGCCAGTAGTTGGGACAGGGTCAGCTACACCTTC. Translation: CASSWDRVSYTF. Based on the CDR3 plus reference TRBV19 and TRBJ1-2, the full variable domain is DGGITQSPKYLFRKEGQNVTLSCEQNLNHDAMYWYRQDPGQGLRLIYYSQIVNDFQKGDIAEGYSVSREKKESFPLTVTSAQKNPTAFYLCASSWDRVSYTFGSGTRLTVV.

The CDR3 loop reads CASTRGVSNYGYTF. In nucleotides, the CDR3 is TGTGCCAGTACCAGGGGGGTATCTAACTATGGCTACACCTTC. V usage is TRBV19 and J usage is TRBJ1-2, with 7 bases that match TRBD1. Germline CDR1 is LNHDA and CDR2 is SQIVND (reference sequence). The CDR3 has 14 residues. The junction had 5 bases not matched to a gene; V was cut back by 7 bases and J by 0 bases.

V usage is TRBV7-9 and J usage is TRBJ1-4, with D maybe TRBD1 (6 bases). The CDR3 extends over 15 amino acids. Germline V CDR1 and CDR2: SEHNR, FQNEAQ (reference sequence). Trimming removed 3 bases at V and 8 bases at J, with 16 bases between. CDR3 bases: TGTGCCAGCAGCTTGAAACACAGGGAAACCGAAAAACTGTTTTTT. This gives the protein CASSLKHRETEKLFF. Full variable domain (rest looked up from reference TRBV7-9 and TRBJ1-4): DTGVSQNPRHKITKRGQNVTFRCDPISEHNRLYWYRQTLGQGPEFLTYFQNEAQLEKSRLLSDRFSAERPKGSFSTLEIQRTEQGDSAMYLCASSLKHRETEKLFFGSGTQLSVL.

The V call is TRBV18, the J call TRBJ2-3; a weak D match, TRBD1 (5 bases). Trimming left V 3 bases short and J 0 bases short, with 10 bases between. Germline V gene data show CDR1 as KGHSH and CDR2 as LQKENI. The CDR3 contains 15 residues. CDR3 bases: TGTGCCAGCTCACCGCGGACAACTAGCACAGATACGCAGTATTTT. This translates into CASSPRTTSTDTQYF. Variable domain in full (rest from reference TRBV18 and TRBJ2-3): NAGVMQNPRHLVRRRGQEARLRCSPMKGHSHVYWYRQLPEEGLKFMVYLQKENIIDESGMPKERFSAEFPKEGPSILRIQQVVRGDSAAYFCASSPRTTSTDTQYFGPGTRLTVL.

The rearrangement joins TRBV30 to TRBJ1-4; 7 bases are shared with TRBD1. The CDR3 is made up of 15 amino acids. Germline CDR1 reads GTSNPN; CDR2 reads SVGIG (reference sequence). Losses at the gene ends were 0 bases for V and 1 base for J; bases not matched to a gene: 2. The CDR3 coding sequence is TGTGCCTGGAGTGTGAACAGGGGAACTAATGAAAAACTGTTTTTT. This translates into CAWSVNRGTNEKLFF.

The chain joins TRBV2 to TRBJ2-7; D may be TRBD1 (6 bases). Germline V gene data show CDR1 as SNHLY and CDR2 as FYNNEI. The CDR3 spans 13 residues. V was clipped by 7 bases and J by 3 bases, with 13 bases between them. The chain's CDR3 is CASNRQGNYEQYF. CDR3 bases: TGTGCCAGCAACAGGCAGGGGAACTACGAGCAGTACTTC.

A single count supports this clone. V is TRBV18 and J is TRBJ2-7; 9 bases fit TRBD2. Losses at the gene ends were 2 bases for V and 6 bases for J; bases not matched to a gene: 8. This CDR3 comprises 15 residues. Per germline, CDR1 KGHSH and CDR2 LQKENI. The CDR3 loop is CASSPTSGLALEQYF. The CDR3 coding sequence is TGTGCCAGCTCACCAACTAGCGGGCTGGCCCTCGAGCAGTACTTC.

The gene calls are TRBV7-9 and TRBJ1-4; the match to TRBD1 covers 7 bases. This CDR3 is built from 15 residues. V was pared by 4 bases and J by 11 bases, with 13 bases of the junction left unmatched. CDR1 is SEHNR, CDR2 FQNEAQ, per germline (reference sequence). CDR3 bases: TGTGCCAGCAGCTACAGCAGGGGGACCCGCGGGAAACTGTTTTTT. Residues: CASSYSRGTRGKLFF.

The chain links TRBV5-1 to TRBJ2-7; 7 bases agree with TRBD1. CDR1 is SGHRS, CDR2 YFSETQ, per germline. V lost 2 bases and J lost 3; bases outside the gene matches: 5. The CDR3 contains 14 residues. The CDR3 coding sequence is TGCGCCAGCAGCTTAGGGGACAGTCTCTACGAGCAGTACTTC. Translated: CASSLGDSLYEQYF.

The chain carries TRBV25-1 and TRBJ2-4, with D perhaps matching TRBD2 (7 bases). CDR1 MGHDK and CDR2 SYGVNS come from the germline V gene. The germline V and J ends were trimmed by 1 base and 3 bases, with 13 bases remaining between them. The CDR3 spans 16 residues. The CDR3 coding sequence is TGTGCCAGCAGTGAATTTGTAGGGGGGGACAAAAACATTCAGTACTTC. The encoded protein is CASSEFVGGDKNIQYF.

This chain links TRBV9 with TRBJ2-1, with D uncertain. The length of the CDR3 is 15 residues. V was clipped by 5 bases and J by 8 bases, with 20 bases between them. The germline V gene encodes CDR1 SGDLS and CDR2 YYNGEE. The CDR3 is CASSGSLLGLDEQFF. The DNA of the CDR3 is TGTGCCAGCAGTGGGTCGCTGTTGGGCTTGGATGAGCAGTTCTTC. Based on the CDR3 plus reference TRBV9 and TRBJ2-1, the full variable domain is DSGVTQTPKHLITATGQRVTLRCSPRSGDLSVYWYQQSLDQGLQFLIQYYNGEERAKGNILERFSAQQFPDLHSELNLSSLELGDSALYFCASSGSLLGLDEQFFGPGTRLTVL.

The chain recombines TRBV5-6 with TRBJ1-4, with D possibly matching TRBD1 (6 bases). The CDR3 length is 15 residues. The germline V gene has CDR1 SGHDT and CDR2 YYEEEE. V was cut by 4 bases and J by 7 bases, with 17 bases left in between. CDR3 coding DNA: TGTGCCAGCAGCGATATGGACAGTCCGATTGAAAAACTGTTTTTT. Translated, it gives CASSDMDSPIEKLFF.

By frequency in the sample, this clone is medium-sized. The junction does not match germline at one end; this may be a read error. The chain combines TRBV19 with TRBJ2-1, with D possibly matching TRBD1 (6 bases). Germline CDR1 is LNHDA and CDR2 is SQIVND (reference sequence). This CDR3 is 13 amino acids long. CDR3 amino acids: CASSIAWAGVLVF. CDR3 in DNA: TGTGCCAGTAGTATAGCTTGGGCAGGGGTTCTGGTCTTC.

This clone was detected only once. This chain links TRBV5-1 with TRBJ2-1; TRBD2 matches 8 bases. Germline values: CDR1 SGHRS, CDR2 YFSETQ. Unmatched junction bases numbered 3, after V lost 0 bases and J lost 7 bases. The CDR3 extends over 14 amino acids. CDR3 sequence: CASSLGTSFNEQFF. CDR3 sequence (DNA): TGCGCCAGCAGCTTGGGGACTAGCTTTAATGAGCAGTTCTTC.